The next 4 T cell receptor beta chains were all read from a single sample in a study of shared clonotypes between healthy human individuals. Positively selected for CCR7, the CD45RO-negative cells used as naive CD8 cells excluded terminally differentiated effector memory CD45RA+ cells. Assay: immunoSEQ multiplex PCR; the TCRdb copy retains only in-frame clones and omits some. The repertoire holds about 580,000 clones, with 95% to 98% as singletons. Sequencing used naive CD8+ T cells sorted from blood. The receptors derive from a man aged 25 to 40 in good health.

The rearrangement uses TRBV7-9 and TRBJ1-5; D is uncertain. The CDR3 is 13 amino acids. With 5 bases removed from V and 4 bases from J, the gap between germline ends came to 9 bases. Germline values: CDR1 SEHNR, CDR2 FQNEAQ (reference sequence). CDR3 bases: TGTGCCAGCAGCGCGTACGGGAATCAGCCCCAGCATTTT. Translated, it gives CASSAYGNQPQHF.

This chain joins TRBV9 and TRBJ1-5; D not resolved. Trimming cost V 0 bases and J 0 bases, with 7 bases left between them. Per the germline V gene, CDR1 is SGDLS and CDR2 is YYNGEE. The CDR3 length is 15 residues. CDR3 region: CASSVDMGSNQPQHF. CDR3 nucleotide sequence: TGTGCCAGCAGCGTAGACATGGGTAGCAATCAGCCCCAGCATTTT.

The rearrangement links TRBV27 to TRBJ2-7, with 9 bases matching TRBD1. V was pared by 5 bases and J by 3 bases, with 5 bases of the junction left unmatched. This CDR3 is built from 14 residues. Germline V lookup: CDR1 MNHEY, CDR2 SMNVEV (reference sequence). CDR3 loop: CASSDRQGGYEQYF. The CDR3 nucleotides read TGTGCCAGCAGTGACCGACAGGGGGGCTACGAGCAGTACTTC.

The V gene is TRBV7-5, the J gene TRBJ2-5; the DNA was not compared with TRBD2, the D call given in the table. TRBV7-5 is given as a pseudogene. The CDR3 consists of 16 residues. The CDR3 here is CVRSLDLAGVRETQYF. The CDR3 DNA sequence: TGTGTCAGAAGCTTAGATTTAGCGGGAGTAAGAGAGACCCAGTACTTC.